This T cell receptor beta chain stems from a study of cytomegalovirus exposure and HLA in healthy donors. At the level of the study: Earlier findings included roughly 120 million unique TCR beta sequences obtained from about 170 million T cells.

Primers included in the PCR were 60 Vbeta and 13 Jbeta primers. Source study methods: Roughly 76 million unique TCR beta chains, about 11 million of them shared, were counted by a later analysis. Clones were read by immunoSEQ multiplex PCR, and TCRdb kept only the in-frame ones, dropping some. V and J calls and clone size are those listed in that table; D and trimming were worked out from the DNA. The sample has about 130,000 clones, roughly 70% seen once. Study-wide results and caveats: Across donors, sequencing depth was assumed by presence/absence analyses to be roughly uniform.

Germline CDR1 reads SNHLY; CDR2 reads FYNNEI. Trimming took 8 bases from V and 5 from J, leaving 19 bases between them. CDR3 length: 15 residues. This clone showed up just a few times. Its antigen is as yet unknown. The origin of this receptor is a young man in good health and CMV-seronegative. Source material: PBMCs. The chain joins TRBV2 to TRBJ1-5, with TRBD1 as a possible D gene (5 bases). In DNA form, the CDR3 reads TGTGCCAGCGGAACTACAGGAGAATCATATCAGCCCCAGCATTTT. As protein: CASGTTGESYQPQHF.